The clone carrying this T cell receptor (beta chain) was seen just once. Germline values: CDR1 SGHDT, CDR2 YYEEEE. The CDR3 extends over 16 amino acids. Trimming took 0 bases from V and 3 from J; bases not matched to a gene: 3. 60 Vbeta and 13 Jbeta primers were used in PCR. Using immunoSEQ multiplex PCR, the repertoire was profiled, and TCRdb retains in-frame clones only, with some absent. The sample holds tens of thousands of clones, 60% to 75% seen once. The sample belongs to a study of cytomegalovirus exposure and HLA in healthy donors. The chain carries TRBV5-6 and TRBJ2-5; 12 bases are shared with TRBD2. This clonotype originated in a man aged 40-50 years in good health and CMV-seropositive. The material sequenced was PBMCs. CDR3 nucleotides: TGTGCCAGCAGCTTGGAAGCTAGCGGGGGGGAAGAGACCCAGTACTTC. It yields the protein CASSLEASGGEETQYF.